Each of the 2 T cell receptor beta chains below was sequenced from the same sample in a study of T cell responses to AZD1222 COVID-19 vaccine. Libraries were prepared by immunoSEQ multiplex PCR; TCRdb keeps only in-frame clonotypes and omits some of them. This table holds under 200,000 clones, approximately 91% found once. Here the sequenced sample was peripheral blood, taken on day 0 of AZD1222 vaccination. Receptor source: an adult in good health.

The genes are TRBV27 and TRBJ2-1, with D possibly being TRBD2 (6 bases). Germline values: CDR1 MNHEY, CDR2 SMNVEV (reference sequence). Trimming shortened V by 5 bases and J by 9 bases, and 14 bases separated the two germline ends. The CDR3 runs 13 residues. The CDR3 DNA reads TGTGCCAGCAGTACCCCGACTAGTTCTGAGCAGTTCTTC. Translating it yields CASSTPTSSEQFF.

The rearrangement joins TRBV29-1 to TRBJ2-1, with 12 bases aligning to TRBD2. Germline V CDR1 and CDR2: SQVTM, ANQGSEA. This CDR3 has 14 residues. Unmatched junction bases numbered 5, after V lost 4 bases and J lost 7 bases. CDR3 nucleotide sequence: TGCAGCGTTGTACCTAGCGGGAGGGTAAATGAGCAGTTCTTC. The encoded protein is CSVVPSGRVNEQFF.